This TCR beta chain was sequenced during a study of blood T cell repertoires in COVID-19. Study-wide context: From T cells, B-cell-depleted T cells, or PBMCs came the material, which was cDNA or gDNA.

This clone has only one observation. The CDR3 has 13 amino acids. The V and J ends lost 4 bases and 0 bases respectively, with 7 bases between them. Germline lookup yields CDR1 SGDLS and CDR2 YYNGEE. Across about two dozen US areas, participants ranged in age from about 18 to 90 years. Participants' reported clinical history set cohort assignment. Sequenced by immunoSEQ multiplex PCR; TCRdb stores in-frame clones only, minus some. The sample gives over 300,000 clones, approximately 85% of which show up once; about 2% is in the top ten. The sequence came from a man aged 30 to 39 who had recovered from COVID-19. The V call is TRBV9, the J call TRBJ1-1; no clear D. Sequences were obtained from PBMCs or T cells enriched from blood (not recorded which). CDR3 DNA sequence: TGTGCCAGCAGCCCAACTTTGAACACTGAAGCTTTCTTT. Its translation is CASSPTLNTEAFF.